The T cell receptor (beta chain) described here comes from a study of T cell repertoires in cytomegalovirus infection. About the study: Well-studied HLA-B-restricted epitopes and recently identified HLA-C-restricted epitopes of CMV were both used in the study. An indication of both CMV infection and matching HLA type came from public TCR beta signatures.

The J segment lost 2 bases and the V segment lost 4 bases, leaving 7 bases of the junction unmatched. Germline V CDR1 and CDR2: SGHVS, FNYEAQ. The CDR3 contains 15 residues. TCRdb redid the calling of the reads with MiXCR, one entry per CDR3 protein. The repertoire includes some 800,000 distinct CDR3 sequences, 25% to 35% of them detected once, and around 13% sits in the top ten. Findings and limits, study-wide: HLA-C-restricted CMV clonotypes gave the most frequent clonotype in two of eight donors.

This clonotype was observed many times. Its target is unknown. The rearrangement joins TRBV7-6 to TRBJ2-5, with TRBD2 matching over 7 bases. Material: cultured CD8+ T cells from PBMCs, obtained from culture after CMV antigen stimulation. This clonotype was sampled from a human donor in good health (CMV status not recorded). Some clones in this sample may be carry-over from other donors' samples. The CDR3: CASSSLAGLQETQYF. CDR3 nucleotide sequence: TGTGCCAGCAGCTCCTTAGCGGGCCTTCAAGAGACCCAGTACTTC.